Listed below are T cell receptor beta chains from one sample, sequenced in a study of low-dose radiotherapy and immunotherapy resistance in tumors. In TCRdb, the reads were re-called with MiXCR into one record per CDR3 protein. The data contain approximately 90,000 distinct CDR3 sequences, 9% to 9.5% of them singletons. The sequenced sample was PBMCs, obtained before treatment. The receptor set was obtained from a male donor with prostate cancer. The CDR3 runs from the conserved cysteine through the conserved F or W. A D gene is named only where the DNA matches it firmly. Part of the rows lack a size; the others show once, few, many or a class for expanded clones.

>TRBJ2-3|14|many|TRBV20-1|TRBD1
TGCAGTGCTACTGTCAGGGGGCGGACAGATACGCAGTATTTT
CSATVRGRTDTQYF
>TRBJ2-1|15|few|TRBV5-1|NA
TGCGCCAGCAGCTTGGAGGGGACCCGATGGAATGAGCAGTTCTTC
CASSLEGTRWNEQFF
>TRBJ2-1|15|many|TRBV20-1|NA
TGCAGTGCTAGAGACGGGAAGGCCGTGGACAATGAGCAGTTCTTC
CSARDGKAVDNEQFF
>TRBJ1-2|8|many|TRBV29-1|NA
TGCAGCGTTGACGGCTACACCTTC
CSVDGYTF
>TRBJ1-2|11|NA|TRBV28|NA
TGTGCCAGCAGTCCGGAACGCGGCTACACCTTC
CASSPERGYTF
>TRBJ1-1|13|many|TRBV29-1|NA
TGCAGCGTTGAAACAGATATGAACACTGAAGCTTTCTTT
CSVETDMNTEAFF
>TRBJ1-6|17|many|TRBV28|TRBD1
TGTGCCAGCACCCAATGGCGGGGACAGGGGGCGAGTTCACCCCTCCACTTT
CASTQWRGQGASSPLHF
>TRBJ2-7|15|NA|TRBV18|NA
TGTGCCAGCTCACCACCGTCCCCGGGGGCAGGTGAGGAGTACTTC
CASSPPSPGAGEEYF
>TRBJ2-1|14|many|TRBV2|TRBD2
TGTGCCAGCAGTGGTAGCGGGAGGCACAATGAGCAGTTCTTC
CASSGSGRHNEQFF
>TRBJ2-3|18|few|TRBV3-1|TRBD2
TGTGCCAGCAGCCAAGCCCTCCGACTAGCGGGAGGCACAGATACGCAGTATTTT
CASSQALRLAGGTDTQYF
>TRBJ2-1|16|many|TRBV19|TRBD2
TGTGCCAGTAGTCTCTGGACTAGCGGGAGGGAAGGTGAGCAGTTCTTC
CASSLWTSGREGEQFF
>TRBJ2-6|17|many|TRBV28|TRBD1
TGTGCCAGCAGCCAACCGGGACAGCTCTCTGGGGCCAACGTCCTGACTTTC
CASSQPGQLSGANVLTF
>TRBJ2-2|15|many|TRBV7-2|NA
TGTGCCAGCAGCTTAGCGTCCCAGAACACCGGGGAGCTGTTTTTT
CASSLASQNTGELFF
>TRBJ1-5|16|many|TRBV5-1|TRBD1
TGCGCCAGCAGCTTAAGTGGACAGGGTCCCAATCAGCCCCAGCATTTT
CASSLSGQGPNQPQHF
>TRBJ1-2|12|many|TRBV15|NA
TGTGCCACCAGCACTTCAAACTATGGCTACACCTTC
CATSTSNYGYTF
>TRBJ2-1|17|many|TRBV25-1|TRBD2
TGTGCCAGCAGTGAATATTCACCTAGCGGGAGATTTAATGAGCAGTTCTTC
CASSEYSPSGRFNEQFF
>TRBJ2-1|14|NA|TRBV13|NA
TGTGCCAGCAGTAAAACTAGTTCCTACAATGAGCAGTTCTTC
CASSKTSSYNEQFF
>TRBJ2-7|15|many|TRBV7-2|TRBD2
TGTGCCAGCAGCTTAGATGGTAGCGGGAGTAGCGAGCAGTACTTC
CASSLDGSGSSEQYF
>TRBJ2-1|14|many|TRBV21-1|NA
TGTGCCAGCAGCAAAGGTGACTGCTACAATGAGCAGTTCTTC
CASSKGDCYNEQFF
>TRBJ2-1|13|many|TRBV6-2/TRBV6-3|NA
TGTGCCTATGCGCGGGACTCCTACAATGAGCAGTTCTTC
CAYARDSYNEQFF
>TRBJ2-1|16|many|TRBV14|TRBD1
TGTGCCAGCAGCCAAGATACCGGGACAGGGGGCAATGAGCAGTTCTTC
CASSQDTGTGGNEQFF
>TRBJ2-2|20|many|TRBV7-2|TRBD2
TGTGCCAGCAGCTCGATAGGACTAGCGGGCCCTGGGGGACGCACCGGGGAGCTGTTTTTT
CASSSIGLAGPGGRTGELFF
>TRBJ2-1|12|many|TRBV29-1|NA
TGCAGCGTGGGGAGCTCCTACAATGAGCAGTTCTTC
CSVGSSYNEQFF
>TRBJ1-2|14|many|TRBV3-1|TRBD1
TGTGCCAGCAGCCAAGATACAGGGGGGTATGGCTACACCTTC
CASSQDTGGYGYTF
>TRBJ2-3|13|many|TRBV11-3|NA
TGTGCCAGCAGTCTACATGGCACAGATACGCAGTATTTT
CASSLHGTDTQYF
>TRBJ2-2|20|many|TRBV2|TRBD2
TGTGCCACCTGGCGGCGGGCTTATGGGACTAGCGGGTCGAACACCGGGGAGCTGTTTTTT
CATWRRAYGTSGSNTGELFF
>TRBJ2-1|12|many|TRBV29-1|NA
TGCAGCGTTGAAGGGGCCGCGGCTGAGCAGTTCTTC
CSVEGAAAEQFF
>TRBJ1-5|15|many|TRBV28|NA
TGTGCCAGCAGTTTAGGGAACAGGGGCAATCAGCCCCAGCATTTT
CASSLGNRGNQPQHF
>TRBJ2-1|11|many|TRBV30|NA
TGTGCCTGGAGTGTCTGGGGGGCCCAGTTCTTC
CAWSVWGAQFF
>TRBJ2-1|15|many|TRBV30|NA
TGTGCCTGGAGTCCTGGGAGTAGCTCCTACAATGAGCAGTTCTTC
CAWSPGSSSYNEQFF
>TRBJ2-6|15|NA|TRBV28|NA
TGTGCCAGCGCCTCGGGGAGCTCTGGGGCCAACGTCCTGACTTTC
CASASGSSGANVLTF
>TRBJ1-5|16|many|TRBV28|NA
TGTGCCAGCAGTTCGTTGGGCGGGAGTGAGAATCAGCCCCAGCATTTT
CASSSLGGSENQPQHF
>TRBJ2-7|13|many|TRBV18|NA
TGTGCCAGCTCACCATACAGGAACTACGAGCAGTACTTC
CASSPYRNYEQYF
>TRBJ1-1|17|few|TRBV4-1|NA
TGCGCCAGCAGCCAAGATCCCCTTGGACAGCCGAACACTGAAGCTTTCTTT
CASSQDPLGQPNTEAFF
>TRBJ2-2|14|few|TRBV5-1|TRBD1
TGCGCCAGCAGCCGCGACAGGGACACCGGGGAGCTGTTTTTT
CASSRDRDTGELFF
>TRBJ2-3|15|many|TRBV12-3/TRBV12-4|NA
TGTGCCAGCAGTTCACGGGCCCCTAGCACAGATACGCAGTATTTT
CASSSRAPSTDTQYF
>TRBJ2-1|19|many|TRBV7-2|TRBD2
TGTGCCAGCAGCGTACCGGGACAGGTGACTAGCGGGGGGTACAATGAGCAGTTCTTC
CASSVPGQVTSGGYNEQFF
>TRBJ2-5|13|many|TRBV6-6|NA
TGTGCCAGCGGGTCAAAGAACGAAGAGACCCAGTACTTC
CASGSKNEETQYF
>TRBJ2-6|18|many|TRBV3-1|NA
TGTGCCAGCAGCCGGGGGGGTAACAGGGCCTCAGGGGCCAACGTCCTGACTTTC
CASSRGGNRASGANVLTF
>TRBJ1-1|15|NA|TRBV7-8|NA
TGTGCCAGCAGCGTTCAACAGGGCGGTCGGACTGAAGCTTTCTTT
CASSVQQGGRTEAFF
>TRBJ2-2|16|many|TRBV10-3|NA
TGTGCCATCAGTAAGTCGACAGCAGAAAACACCGGGGAGCTGTTTTTT
CAISKSTAENTGELFF
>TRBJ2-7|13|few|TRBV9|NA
TGTGCCAGCAGCGGCCGGGACGTTGGCGAGCAGTACTTC
CASSGRDVGEQYF
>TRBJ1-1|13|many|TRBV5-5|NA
TGTGCCAGCAGCCTTTATGATGGCACTGAAGCTTTCTTT
CASSLYDGTEAFF
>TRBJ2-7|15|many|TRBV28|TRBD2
TGTGCCAGCAGTCCTGGACTAGCGGAAGCCTACGAGCAGTACTTC
CASSPGLAEAYEQYF
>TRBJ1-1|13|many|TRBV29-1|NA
TGCAGCGCCCGGACAGACTCGTCCACTGAAGCTTTCTTT
CSARTDSSTEAFF
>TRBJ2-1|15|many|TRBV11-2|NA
TGTGCCAGCAGCTTAGATGGTAGCGGAAATAATGAGCAGTTCTTC
CASSLDGSGNNEQFF
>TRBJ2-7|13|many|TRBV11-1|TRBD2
TGTGCCAGCTCCGGACTAGCGGGTGGCGAGCAGTACTTC
CASSGLAGGEQYF
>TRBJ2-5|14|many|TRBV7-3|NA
TGTGCCAGCAGCTTAGTGGCCGCGAGTGAGACCCAGTACTTC
CASSLVAASETQYF
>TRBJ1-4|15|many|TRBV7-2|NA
TGTGCCAGCAGCTTAGACGGCAGCAGAAATGAAAAACTGTTTTTT
CASSLDGSRNEKLFF
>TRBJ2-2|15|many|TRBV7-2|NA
TGTGCCAGCAGCTTAGTGGCGGTCGTCACCGGGGAGCTGTTTTTT
CASSLVAVVTGELFF
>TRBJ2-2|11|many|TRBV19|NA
TGTGCCAGTACTAACACCGGGGAGCTGTTTTTT
CASTNTGELFF
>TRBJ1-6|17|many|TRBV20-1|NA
TGCAGTGCTAGAGATCGTCGTCAGTCCTCCTATAATTCACCCCTCCACTTT
CSARDRRQSSYNSPLHF